Sequencing of this T cell receptor (beta chain) was carried out in a study of T cell clones after liver transplantation (dated by TCRdb to between 2018 and 2020). Study-wide context: The samples were obtained from ITN030ST, a randomized trial that attempted immunosuppression withdrawal within 2 years after liver transplantation. Third party-reactive TCRbeta sequences from pre-transplant MLRs were also identified as an antigen-independent comparator for donor-reactive sequences. Blood samples were taken pre-transplant, pre-randomization before withdrawal, and post-randomization after full withdrawal or failed withdrawal. The studied cohort comprised 8 liver transplant recipients, 3 classified as tolerant and 5 as non-tolerant. To count as tolerant, a recipient had to stay completely off immunosuppression for at least one year without liver enzymes climbing beyond twice the upper limit of normal. Donor-reactive T cell clones were identified by TCRbeta sequencing following a pre-transplant mixed lymphocyte reaction and were subsequently tracked in post-transplant blood. No induction therapy was given to the subjects, and standard immunosuppression was administered until randomization at 12-24 months post-transplant. Three of the eight recipients were HCV-positive; the others were transplanted for non-autoimmune, non-viral indications. General findings and caveats noted by the study authors: In most of the 8 subjects, regardless of tolerance or HCV status, circulating donor-reactive CD4 TCRbeta sequences dropped significantly post-transplant. Donor-reactive sequences decreased more than third party-reactive sequences, which suggests partial antigen-specific deletion that was not related to withdrawal success. Once repertoire turnover was taken into account, donor-reactive detection showed a significant reduction for CD4 in 7 of 8 subjects and for CD8 in 8 of 8. The conclusions were preliminary, being limited by small, heterogeneous patient numbers and by non-standardized post-transplant time points. Without allograft tissue specimens, donor-reactive T cells may have migrated into the graft rather than being deleted. In two subjects, low numbers of available donor cells limited the measurable donor-reactive repertoire.

The time point label for this specimen denotes: pre-transplant. Thawed unstimulated PBMCs were stained for CD3, CD4 and CD8 and FACS-sorted into CD3+CD4+ and CD3+CD8+ populations. All 8 studied subjects were randomized to immunosuppression withdrawal. The Qiagen DNeasy Blood and Tissue Kit was used to isolate genomic DNA. Trimming at the junction amounts to 4 bases on V and 2 bases on J, and the germline ends lie 9 bases apart. Sequences SGHRS (CDR1) and YFSETQ (CDR2) are obtained from the germline V gene. The CDR3 goes from the cysteine to the phenylalanine over 13 residues. The DNA shown is the 39-base CDR3, in frame from base 1. To note about this clone: There is no known antigen for this receptor. Within one base of it there is no much larger clone, and no base qualities were kept.

Frozen genomic DNA underwent high-throughput TCRbeta CDR3 sequencing by immunoSEQ, including PCR amplification, mapping, bias correction and internal controls. In the source study's methods: Only productive rearrangements were retained, and each unique TCRbeta sequence was defined by its CDR3 nucleotide sequence together with its V and J gene. For classification of a sequence as donor-reactive, at least 5-fold expansion in CFSE-low cells relative to unstimulated pre-transplant cells and a frequency of at least 0.01% were required. Minimum frequency thresholds were set for each subject based on the unstimulated sample with the lowest template count, ensuring at least 90% detection power. Jensen-Shannon divergence between the top 1000 TCRbeta sequences post-transplant and pre-transplant was used to measure repertoire turnover. Two-sided Fisher's exact tests were used to test for changes in how often donor-reactive sequences were detected. TCRdb took over this immuneACCESS table, retaining in-frame rearrangements with V and J assigned. Such tables are incomplete; in checked studies, under half of the missing clones stem from an unresolved V gene, and the remainder is unexplained. V and J calls and clone size come straight from that table; D and trimming were deduced from the DNA. This sample holds about 74,000 clones; over 70% were observed only once. The ten largest make up about 0.64% of the sample.

The TCR was taken from a human donor who received a liver transplant. Rearrangement joined TRBV5-1 to TRBJ1-2; no D gene can be assigned with confidence. The material sequenced was CD4+ T cells from blood, taken before liver transplant. The CDR3 is CASSPGVNYGYTF. Read as DNA, the sequence is TGCGCCAGCAGCCCCGGGGTAAACTATGGCTACACCTTC. Here the CDR3 is joined to the reference TRBV5-1 and TRBJ1-2 genes, and the full variable domain is: KAGVTQTPRYLIKTRGQQVTLSCSPISGHRSVSWYQQTPGQGLQFLFEYFSETQRNKGNFPGRFSGRQFSNSRSEMNVSTLELGDSALYLCASSPGVNYGYTFGSGTRLTVV.